The clone carrying this TCR beta chain was recorded at least ten times. CDR1 is LGHNA and CDR2 is YSLEER in the germline V gene. Trimming pared 4 bases from V and 10 bases from J, leaving 14 bases between. The CDR3 totals 14 residues. The sample originates from a study of T-cell memory formation after mild COVID-19. From the 5' RACE reads, TCRdb called clonotypes with MiXCR, one entry per CDR3 protein. The data contain about 130,000 distinct CDR3 sequences, roughly 6% of them singletons. The sequenced material came from PBMCs or a T cell subset sorted from them (not recorded which). The sequence was collected from an adult woman who had mild COVID-19 (a few samples of this study predate the infection). Cell type and time point are not known. The chain employs TRBV4-3 and TRBJ1-6; D possibly corresponds to TRBD1 (5 bases). The CDR3 nucleotides are TGCGCCAGCAGCCTACAGGCGGGTTACTCACCCCTCCACTTT. Translating it yields CASSLQAGYSPLHF.